Below, 30 T cell receptor beta chains from the same sample are listed, as sequenced in a study of patients and donors after allogeneic stem cell transplantation. TCRdb re-analysed the RT-PCR reads in MiXCR, keeping a single row per CDR3 protein. Among about 160,000 distinct CDR3 sequences listed, approximately 22% were seen once. Sequenced input: blood, either unsorted or a sorted T cell fraction (not recorded which). The origin of the receptors is a human donor who was either an allogeneic HSCT recipient or a stem cell or donor lymphocyte infusion donor (not recorded which). It is not recorded whose cells these are; they may come from a transplant donor.

With respect to this clonotype: The junction departs from germline at one end; a sequencing error may be responsible. The V and J genes are TRBV5-1 and TRBJ2-3; D perhaps matches TRBD1 (6 bases). Per the germline V gene, CDR1 is SGHRS and CDR2 is YFSETQ. This CDR3 is built from 17 residues. The CDR3 coding sequence is TGCGCCGGCAGCCAGGGGCGGCCAGATGAAGCCGGCGATACGCAGTATTTT. The encoded protein is CAGSQGRPDEAGDTQYF.

This clonotype has ten or more counts. This rearrangement joins TRBV29-1 to TRBJ1-1, with a tentative D call TRBD1 (6 bases). This CDR3 has 14 residues. V was cut by 1 base and J by 3 bases, with 12 bases left in between. Per germline, CDR1 SQVTM and CDR2 ANQGSEA. The CDR3 reads CSVEAGQWDTEAFF. In nucleotides, the CDR3 is TGCAGCGTTGAAGCTGGACAGTGGGACACTGAAGCTTTCTTT.

This clonotype showed up just a few times. V gene TRBV4-2 combines with J gene TRBJ2-1; tentative D call: TRBD2 (7 bases). Germline loops: CDR1 LGHNA, CDR2 YNFKEQ. V dropped 1 base and J dropped 0 bases, with 13 bases sitting between them. The CDR3 totals 17 residues. CDR3: CASSQGRGGSSYNEQFF. The CDR3 bases are TGTGCCAGCAGCCAAGGAAGGGGGGGTAGCTCCTACAATGAGCAGTTCTTC.

This CDR3 reads CASSLELAAYNEQFF. In DNA form, the CDR3 reads TGCGCCAGCAGCTTGGAGCTAGCGGCTTACAATGAGCAGTTCTTC. V and J are TRBV5-1 and TRBJ2-1, with 7 bases matching TRBD2. CDR1 is SGHRS and CDR2 is YFSETQ in the germline V gene. The CDR3 sequence is 15 residues long. V was pared by 0 bases and J by 4 bases, with 4 bases of the junction left unmatched.

The rearrangement joins TRBV29-1 to TRBJ1-2; a weak D match, TRBD1 (6 bases). The CDR3 has 13 residues. Germline-derived CDR1 and CDR2 are SQVTM and ANQGSEA. Trimming took 8 bases from V and 3 from J, leaving 16 bases between them. The CDR3 loop is CSIQGSRYYGYTF. The CDR3 DNA sequence: TGCAGCATCCAGGGGAGTCGATACTATGGCTACACCTTC.

V usage is TRBV12-3 or TRBV12-4 and J usage is TRBJ2-5; no definite D call. V was pared by 3 bases and J by 2 bases, with 7 bases between. The CDR3 covers 13 residues. The CDR3 region is CASSFNTQETQYF. The DNA for the CDR3 is TGTGCCAGCAGTTTTAACACACAAGAGACCCAGTACTTC.

This clonotype was recorded a few times. This chain uses TRBV7-2 with TRBJ1-5, with 7 positions matching TRBD1. CDR1 is SGHTA and CDR2 is FQGNSA in the germline V gene. With V trimmed by 1 base and J by 5 bases, 5 bases remained unmatched. The CDR3 totals 15 residues. This CDR3 reads CASSLVRRGDQPQHF. The CDR3 DNA is TGTGCCAGCAGCTTAGTTCGCAGGGGGGATCAGCCCCAGCATTTT.

V and J are TRBV7-6 and TRBJ2-7; TRBD2 might be the D (6 bases). This CDR3 spans 14 amino acids. Germline V gene data show CDR1 as SGHVS and CDR2 as FNYEAQ. V lost 0 bases to trimming and J lost 6 bases, with 12 bases between them. The CDR3 loop is CASSLAISGFEQYF. The CDR3 DNA reads TGTGCCAGCAGCTTAGCGATTAGCGGTTTCGAGCAGTACTTC.

The chain recombines TRBV30 with TRBJ2-3; 7 bases align to TRBD2. V dropped 0 bases and J dropped 0; count of bases not matched to a gene: 6. The CDR3 consists of 16 residues. CDR1 GTSNPN and CDR2 SVGIG come from the germline V gene (reference sequence). The CDR3 loop reads CAWSVPKAGSTDTQYF. The CDR3 region has the DNA TGTGCCTGGAGTGTCCCAAAAGCGGGAAGCACAGATACGCAGTATTTT.

This clonotype was observed at least ten times. The rearrangement joins TRBV12-3 or TRBV12-4 to TRBJ1-2; 8 nucleotides align to TRBD1. This CDR3 is built from 15 residues. J was trimmed by 5 bases and V by 5 bases; bases with no gene match: 10. The CDR3 sequence is CASSRLTGALYGYTF. The CDR3 nucleotides read TGTGCCAGCAGTCGTTTGACAGGGGCATTATATGGCTACACCTTC.

This clonotype was detected only a few times. V usage is TRBV7-9 and J usage is TRBJ1-6, with D uncertain. The germline CDR1 and CDR2 sequences are SEHNR and FQNEAQ (reference sequence). There are 15 residues in the CDR3. The V and J ends lost 2 bases and 4 bases respectively, with 9 bases between them. Written as DNA, the CDR3 is TGTGCCAGCAGCTTACGAACGGCTTATAATTCACCCCTCCACTTT. Its translation: CASSLRTAYNSPLHF.

The chain recombines TRBV10-3 with TRBJ2-3; 7 nucleotides align to TRBD2. V dropped 3 bases and J dropped 0; count of bases not matched to a gene: 3. The CDR3 contains 15 residues. Germline assignment: CDR1 ENHRY and CDR2 SYGVKD. CDR3: CAISDSTSSTDTQYF. In DNA form, the CDR3 reads TGTGCCATCAGTGACTCGACTAGCAGCACAGATACGCAGTATTTT.

This chain joins TRBV11-2 and TRBJ2-5; tentatively, D is TRBD1 (5 bases). Germline V gene data show CDR1 as SGHAT and CDR2 as FQNNGV. This CDR3 spans 14 amino acids. V lost 5 bases to trimming and J lost 2 bases, with 12 bases between them. CDR3 residues: CASSPLGPQETQYF. CDR3 nucleotide sequence: TGTGCCAGCAGCCCCTTGGGGCCGCAAGAGACCCAGTACTTC. Full variable domain (missing parts from reference TRBV11-2 and TRBJ2-5): EAGVAQSPRYKIIEKRQSVAFWCNPISGHATLYWYQQILGQGPKLLIQFQNNGVVDDSQLPKDRFSAERLKGVDSTLKIQPAKLEDSAVYLCASSPLGPQETQYFGPGTRLLVL.

This sequence joins TRBV12-3 or TRBV12-4 and TRBJ1-2; weak D call: TRBD1 (5 bases). Trimming removed 3 bases from V and 8 bases from J, with 13 bases in between. The CDR3 spans 13 residues. This CDR3 is CASSFGGRSGYTF. The DNA of the CDR3 is TGTGCCAGCAGTTTCGGGGGGAGGTCAGGCTACACCTTC.

This clonotype showed up just a few times. This chain connects TRBV3-1 to TRBJ2-2; D is uncertain. From germline, CDR1 is LGHDT and CDR2 YNNKEL (reference sequence). The length of the CDR3 is 13 residues. The ends were cut back, 2 bases at V and 4 bases at J, with 5 bases in the middle. The CDR3 DNA sequence: TGTGCCAGCAGCCAATTTGGCACCGGGGAGCTGTTTTTT. Translation: CASSQFGTGELFF.

This clonotype was seen a handful of times. This chain connects TRBV4-1 to TRBJ2-7, with D perhaps matching TRBD1 (6 bases). CDR3 length: 14 amino acids. Trimming shortened V by 0 bases and J by 7 bases, and 13 bases separated the two germline ends. The germline V gene has CDR1 MGHRA and CDR2 YSYEKL. CDR3 sequence reads: CASSQEAQGREQYF. The DNA of the CDR3 is TGCGCCAGCAGCCAAGAGGCCCAGGGGCGAGAGCAGTACTTC.

The chain recombines TRBV2 with TRBJ1-2; 8 bases match TRBD1. The CDR3 has 16 amino acids. J was trimmed by 4 bases and V by 7 bases; bases with no gene match: 14. From germline, CDR1 is SNHLY and CDR2 FYNNEI. CDR3 nucleotides: TGTGCCAGCATGGACCCCAGGACAGGGTTGAGCTATGGCTACACCTTC. Residues: CASMDPRTGLSYGYTF.

The chain couples TRBV4-2 to TRBJ1-5; D is undetermined. This CDR3 is built from 14 residues. Germline-derived CDR1 and CDR2 are LGHNA and YNFKEQ. V was pared by 0 bases and J by 7 bases, with 10 bases between. CDR3 DNA sequence: TGTGCCAGCAGCCAAGACGCCCTGGGACAGCCCCAGCATTTT. Protein product: CASSQDALGQPQHF.

The chain employs TRBV15 and TRBJ2-3, with D unresolved. Trimming removed 2 bases at V and 4 bases at J, with 7 bases between. There are 13 residues in the CDR3. In germline, CDR1 is LNHNV, CDR2 YYDKDF (reference sequence). The CDR3 bases are TGTGCCACCAGCAGAATCCCCGCAGATACGCAGTATTTT. Encoded protein: CATSRIPADTQYF. Together with reference TRBV15 and TRBJ2-3, the CDR3 gives the full variable domain: DAMVIQNPRYQVTQFGKPVTLSCSQTLNHNVMYWYQQKSSQAPKLLFHYYDKDFNNEADTPDNFQSRRPNTSFCFLDIRSPGLGDTAMYLCATSRIPADTQYFGPGTRLTVL.

This sequence joins TRBV29-1 and TRBJ1-1; no definite D call. Between the trimmed V and J ends, which lost 4 bases and 11 bases, there was a span of 17 bases. CDR1 SQVTM and CDR2 ANQGSEA come from the germline V gene. The CDR3 extends over 12 amino acids. The CDR3 loop is CSVVGPDRAAFF. CDR3 DNA: TGCAGCGTTGTTGGCCCTGACCGGGCTGCTTTCTTT. The full variable domain, in which reference TRBV29-1 and TRBJ1-1 provide the parts outside the CDR3, is SAVISQKPSRDICQRGTSLTIQCQVDSQVTMMFWYRQQPGQSLTLIATANQGSEATYESGFVIDKFPISRPNLTFSTLTVSNMSPEDSSIYLCSVVGPDRAAFFGQGTRLTVV.

Within the sample, this clonotype is medium-sized. This chain uses TRBV5-1 with TRBJ1-1; weak D call: TRBD1 (5 bases). The V gene's germline CDR1 is SGHRS and CDR2 YFSETQ. The CDR3 covers 14 residues. V lost 6 bases and J 0 bases, leaving 12 bases between the germline ends. The DNA of the CDR3 is TGCGCCAGCACCTCTTGGGGCCTGAACACTGAAGCTTTCTTT. Amino acid sequence: CASTSWGLNTEAFF.

This clonotype was counted between two and nine times. The rearrangement joins TRBV20-1 to TRBJ2-7; weak D call: TRBD2 (5 bases). The CDR3 runs 13 residues. Germline-derived CDR1 and CDR2 are DFQATT and SNEGSKA (reference sequence). V lost 1 base, J lost 3 bases, and 10 bases lay in between. In DNA, the CDR3 is TGCAGTGCTAGAGTTAGCAGCGGCTACGAGCAGTACTTC. Translating gives CSARVSSGYEQYF.

This clonotype was picked up a small number of times. CDR3 in amino acids: CSVPLGGEQYF. The CDR3 nucleotides read TGCAGCGTACCCTTGGGGGGAGAGCAGTACTTC. The chain uses TRBV29-1 and TRBJ2-7; TRBD2 might be the D (6 bases). Trimming stripped 6 bases from V and 7 bases from J, with 13 bases between. The CDR3 is 11 residues long. Germline V gene lookup returns CDR1 SQVTM and CDR2 ANQGSEA.

This clonotype was seen a handful of times. The J gene is TRBJ1-2, the V gene TRBV15; D call uncertain. From germline, CDR1 is LNHNV and CDR2 YYDKDF (reference sequence). V shed 3 bases and J shed 5 bases, with 16 bases lying between them. This CDR3 spans 15 amino acids. Written as DNA, the CDR3 is TGTGCCACCAGCAGTCCACCCTCAGGACGGTATGGCTACACCTTC. Its translation: CATSSPPSGRYGYTF.

The rearrangement joins TRBV20-1 to TRBJ2-1; D possibly corresponds to TRBD1 (6 bases). V was pared by 6 bases and J by 9 bases, with 12 bases between. This CDR3 comprises 11 residues. Per the germline V gene, CDR1 is DFQATT and CDR2 is SNEGSKA (reference sequence). The CDR3 DNA reads TGCAGTGCGAACAGGGTCGGTGAGCAGTTCTTC. Its protein product is CSANRVGEQFF.

V and J are TRBV3-1 and TRBJ1-5, with D unresolved. Germline V lookup: CDR1 LGHDT, CDR2 YNNKEL (reference sequence). Trimming removed 1 base from V and 2 bases from J, with 12 bases in between. This CDR3 is built from 16 residues. In nucleotides, the CDR3 is TGTGCCAGCAGCCAAGGTCAGGATTTGGGCAATCAGCCCCAGCATTTT. This translates into CASSQGQDLGNQPQHF.

This clonotype has only a few counts. The chain carries TRBV12-3 or TRBV12-4 and TRBJ2-1, with 9 bases aligning to TRBD1. J was trimmed by 2 bases and V by 2 bases; bases with no gene match: 7. CDR3 size: 17 residues. CDR3 in DNA: TGTGCCAGCAGTTTAATCCCGGGACAGGGTCCCTACAATGAGCAGTTCTTC. It specifies CASSLIPGQGPYNEQFF.

Remarks on this clonotype: Given a much more abundant clone one base away, this may be a read error. The gene calls are TRBV12-3 or TRBV12-4 and TRBJ1-1; 8 bases match TRBD1. The V and J ends lost 5 bases and 2 bases, in that order; junction bases with no gene match: 4. The CDR3 contains 14 residues. The CDR3 DNA sequence: TGTGCCAGCAGTCAACAGGGGGTTAACACTGAAGCTTTCTTT. It codes for CASSQQGVNTEAFF.

The chain has TRBV20-1 and TRBJ1-1, with D perhaps TRBD1 (6 bases). The CDR3 totals 13 residues. Germline CDR1 is DFQATT and CDR2 is SNEGSKA (reference sequence). The V end lost 6 bases, the J end lost 5 bases, and 16 bases lay between the germline ends. The CDR3 sequence is CSAQATGLTEAFF. The CDR3 region has the DNA TGCAGTGCGCAGGCGACAGGACTAACTGAAGCTTTCTTT.

A note on this clonotype: A read error may produce the germline difference seen at one junction end. The rearrangement links TRBV2 to TRBJ1-3, with D uncertain. Looked up from germline, CDR1 is SNHLY and CDR2 is FYNNEI. CDR3 length: 16 residues. In DNA, the CDR3 is TGTGCCAGCAGTGAAGATAGCGGGAGCTCTGGAAACACCATACATTTT. This sequence encodes CASSEDSGSSGNTIHF.